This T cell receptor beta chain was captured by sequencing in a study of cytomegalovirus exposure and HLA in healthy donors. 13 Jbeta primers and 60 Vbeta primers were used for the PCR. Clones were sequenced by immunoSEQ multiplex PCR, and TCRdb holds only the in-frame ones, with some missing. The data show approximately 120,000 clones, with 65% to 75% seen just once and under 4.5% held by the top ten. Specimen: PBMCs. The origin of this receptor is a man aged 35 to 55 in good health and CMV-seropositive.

The CDR3 sequence is CAWSGGQGTEQYF. The CDR3 nucleotides are TGTGCCTGGAGTGGGGGACAGGGGACCGAGCAGTACTTC. The V call is TRBV30, the J call TRBJ2-7, with 10 bases matching TRBD1. V shed 1 base, J shed 6 bases, and the junction held 3 bases outside the gene matches. CDR3 length: 13 amino acids. Per the germline V gene, CDR1 is GTSNPN and CDR2 is SVGIG (reference sequence).